This TCR beta chain was captured by sequencing in a study of PD-L1 blockade in urothelial cancer. Turning to the study itself: About nine tenths of the roughly 30 patients comprised males who had bladder-origin urothelial cancer. Patients had undergone 0 to 3 prior chemotherapy regimens. The authors examined blood 3 weeks (second dose) and 6 weeks after treatment start.

Germline CDR1 and CDR2: LNHDA and SQIVND (reference sequence). V lost 6 bases and J lost 7; bases outside the gene matches: 11. The CDR3 is 17 amino acids. This table comes from immunoSEQ multiplex PCR, and its TCRdb copy is limited to in-frame clones, with some not included. Of 23,000 or so clones in the sample, under 90% are singletons; the top ten hold roughly 1.6%. Time point defined: peripheral blood 6 weeks after treatment start. This clonotype was sampled from a man between 70 and 80 years old with urothelial cancer. The J gene is TRBJ2-2, the V gene TRBV19; 13 nucleotides line up with TRBD2. The specimen was PBMCs, collected around atezolizumab (anti-PD-L1) treatment. Here the CDR3 DNA reads TGTGCCAGTAGCGGACTAGCGGGAGATCTCGGCGGCGGGGAGCTGTTTTTT. Translated: CASSGLAGDLGGGELFF.